Given below is one T cell receptor (beta chain) in context. The specificity of this receptor is unknown. No much larger clone exists at a distance of one base, and base qualities are not known. The time point label, as the study defines it: week 3, after first cycle of checkpoint inhibitor. Blood was sampled before treatment (T0) and at week 3 (W3), after the first cycle of checkpoint blockade. Except for two patients with rapid clinical progression, response was assessed 12 weeks after the first infusion by RECIST 1.1; disease control meant complete response, partial response or stable disease. Any patient who had received prior systemic cancer treatment, was on concomitant immunosuppressant therapy or had synchronous other active malignancies was excluded. Bulk PBMC and plasma cell-free DNA were both sequenced for TCR beta so that circulating cells and T cell turnover could be tracked. Lymphoprep and SepMate tubes were used to isolate PBMC from blood, and red cell lysis was then performed. QIAamp DNA Blood Mini kits were used to extract DNA from PBMC and sorted T cell subsets.

The CDR3 sequence holds 14 residues, the cysteine and phenylalanine included. Of all the DNA, just the CDR3 is kept, 42 bases in frame from base 1. The trim is 0 bases for V and 2 bases for J, with a gap of 9 bases between the germline ends. CDR1 and CDR2 are drawn from the germline V gene: SGDLS, YYNGEE. Every bulk PBMC sample was loaded with the same fixed amount of 350 ng of DNA. TCR beta CDR3 sequences were amplified from genomic DNA with the immunoSEQ TCRb Assay kit following manufacturer instructions. The KAPA Library Quantification Kit for Illumina platforms was used to quantify the pooled libraries by qPCR. Sequencing of the pooled libraries was done on an Illumina NextSeq 500, with clustering at roughly 0.55-1.1 pM. The authors processed their data as follows. TCR data were analyzed with immunoSEQ ANALYZER and the R LymphoSeq package. A rearrangement efficiency score was calculated as productive divided by the sum of productive and non-productive CDR3 sequences. Clonality was measured with the Gini coefficient and diversity with the Renyi index at alpha=1, and both measures were compared pairwise between timepoints within each patient. In LymphoSeq, clonal relatedness was computed using an edit distance of 3, and repertoire similarity was computed using the Bhattacharyya coefficient. To classify response, a linear discriminant analysis based on week-3 changes in clonality and diversity was built with the R MASS and caret packages. In TCRdb, the immuneACCESS table is reduced to in-frame sequences with V and J assigned. These tables do not hold every clone; where another copy was compared, an unresolved V gene accounts for under half, and the others remain unexplained. V and J calls and clone size are given by that table; D and trimming were obtained from the DNA. The sample table contains roughly 8,000 clones; only one count was recorded for approximately 89% of them. Less than 4.5% of the sample is held by the ten biggest clonotypes.

These data belong to a study of blood T cell dynamics during melanoma immunotherapy (dated by TCRdb to 2019 to 2021). General notes on the study: The patients had metastatic melanoma and were given first-line pembrolizumab or nivolumab plus ipilimumab as standard of care in the United Kingdom. To find early correlates of response, peripheral T cell receptor repertoires were profiled in metastatic melanoma patients before and after one cycle of checkpoint inhibitor therapy. Consecutive patients formed a training cohort, and a further independent group of patients from the same centre was pooled into an external validation set. The research as a whole found: A bifurcated reorganization of the PBMC repertoire at W3, with increased clonality or increased diversity, was observed in patients who later achieved disease control, unlike in progressors. The study was unable to establish whether the T cell clones driving the repertoire changes were melanoma-specific or instead reflected general immune activation. The relatively small sample size was recognized as a factor that could limit how well the results generalize.

The sequenced sample was blood, obtained from a patient treated with checkpoint blockade. The V and J segments used are TRBV9 and TRBJ2-7, with no D gene named confidently. The sequence came from a human donor with melanoma. The sequence in DNA is TGTGCCAGCAGCGTAGGGCCGTCCGCCTACGAGCAGTACTTC. The resulting protein is CASSVGPSAYEQYF. Supplemented by the reference TRBV9 and TRBJ2-7 proteins around the CDR3, the complete variable domain is DSGVTQTPKHLITATGQRVTLRCSPRSGDLSVYWYQQSLDQGLQFLIQYYNGEERAKGNILERFSAQQFPDLHSELNLSSLELGDSALYFCASSVGPSAYEQYFGPGTRLTVT.